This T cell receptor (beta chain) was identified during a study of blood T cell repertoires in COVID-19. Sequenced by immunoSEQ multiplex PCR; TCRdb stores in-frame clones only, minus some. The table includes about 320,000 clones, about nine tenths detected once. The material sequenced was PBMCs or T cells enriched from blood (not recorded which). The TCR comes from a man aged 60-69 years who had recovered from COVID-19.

The CDR3 reads CAISATESDINEQFF. The CDR3 DNA reads TGTGCCATCAGCGCGACAGAGAGTGACATCAATGAGCAGTTCTTC. V gene TRBV10-3 combines with J gene TRBJ2-1; D is possibly TRBD1 (5 bases). The germline V gene has CDR1 ENHRY and CDR2 SYGVKD. This CDR3 is 15 amino acids long. V was pared by 6 bases and J by 6 bases, with 18 bases between.